The present T cell receptor beta chain was sequenced within a study of lymphopenia after photon versus proton radiotherapy. CDR3 length: 20 residues. Germline CDR1 reads SGHDN; CDR2 reads FVKESK. J lost 3 bases, V lost 3 bases, and 13 bases had no gene match. Using immunoSEQ multiplex PCR, the repertoire was profiled, and TCRdb retains in-frame clones only, with some absent. The top ten clones hold roughly 13% of a sample with about 64,000 clones, around 90% of them seen once. This clone came up a few times. The antigen remains undetermined. Study conclusions and caveats: After lymphocyte nadir, photon-treated repertoires showed oligoclonal expansion, especially CD8+ Temra.

Sample: peripheral blood, taken from a patient treated with proton-based radiotherapy. This chain joins TRBV14 and TRBJ2-1, with TRBD2 matching over 14 bases. The TCR comes from an elderly man with esophageal cancer. The CDR3 region has the DNA TGTGCCAGCAGCCATTTTCCGGGACTAGCGGGAGAAGGGCTCTACAATGAGCAGTTCTTC. Translation: CASSHFPGLAGEGLYNEQFF. Complete variable domain (other parts from reference TRBV14 and TRBJ2-1): EAGVTQFPSHSVIEKGQTVTLRCDPISGHDNLYWYRRVMGKEIKFLLHFVKESKQDESGMPNNRFLAERTGGTYSTLKVQPAELEDSGVYFCASSHFPGLAGEGLYNEQFFGPGTRLTVL.